Detailed here is one TCR beta chain. The sample originates from a study of CD8+ T cells in alopecia areata. The V and J ends lost 4 bases and 0 bases respectively, with 8 bases between them. The CDR3 covers 14 residues. Germline CDR1 and CDR2: SGDLS and YYNGEE. Once RNA had been extracted, it was reverse transcribed into cDNA to act as the sequencing template. Using immunoSEQ multiplex PCR, the repertoire was profiled, and TCRdb retains in-frame clones only, with some absent. This sample yields 90,000 to 150,000 clones, of which 50% to 55% are seen a single time; roughly 0.5% belongs to the top ten. Treatment described: oral pan-JAK inhibitor, 5-10 mg twice daily.

This clonotype was sampled from a human donor with alopecia areata. The chain is built from TRBV9 and TRBJ1-3; D call uncertain. Here the sequenced sample was CD4+ T cells sorted from blood, taken at week 4, from a patient treated with tofacitinib. The CDR3 coding sequence is TGTGCCAGCAGCCCCAAGGGCTCTGGAAACACCATATATTTT. It is translated as CASSPKGSGNTIYF. Filled out from reference TRBV9 and TRBJ1-3, the complete variable domain reads DSGVTQTPKHLITATGQRVTLRCSPRSGDLSVYWYQQSLDQGLQFLIQYYNGEERAKGNILERFSAQQFPDLHSELNLSSLELGDSALYFCASSPKGSGNTIYFGEGSWLTVV.